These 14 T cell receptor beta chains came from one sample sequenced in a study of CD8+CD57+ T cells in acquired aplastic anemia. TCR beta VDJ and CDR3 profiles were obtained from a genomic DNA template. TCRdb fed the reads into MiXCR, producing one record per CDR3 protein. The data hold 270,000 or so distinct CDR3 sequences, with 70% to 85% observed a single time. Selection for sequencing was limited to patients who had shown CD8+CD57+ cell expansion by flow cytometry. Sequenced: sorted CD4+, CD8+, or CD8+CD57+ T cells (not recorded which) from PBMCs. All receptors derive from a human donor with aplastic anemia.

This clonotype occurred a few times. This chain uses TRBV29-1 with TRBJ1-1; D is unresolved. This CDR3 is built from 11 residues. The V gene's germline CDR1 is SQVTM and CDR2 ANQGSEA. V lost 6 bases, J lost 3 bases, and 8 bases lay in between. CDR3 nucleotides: TGCAGCGTCCCTCGACACACTGAAGCTTTCTTT. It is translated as CSVPRHTEAFF.

The DNA for the CDR3 is TGTGCCAGCAGCTTGGGCGGGAGGGCCTCGAACGAGCAGTACGTC. Residues: CASSLGGRASNEQYV. The chain links TRBV5-4 to TRBJ2-7; TRBD2 agrees at 9 bases. The CDR3 has 15 amino acids. V trimming: 0 bases; J trimming: 5 bases; junction bases outside the gene matches: 6. In germline, CDR1 is SGHNT, CDR2 YYREEE (reference sequence).

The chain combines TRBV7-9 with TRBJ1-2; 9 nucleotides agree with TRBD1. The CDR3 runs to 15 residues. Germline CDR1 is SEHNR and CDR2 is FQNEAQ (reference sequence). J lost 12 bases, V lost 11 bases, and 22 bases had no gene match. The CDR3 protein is CAGQGTRETQYCDTF. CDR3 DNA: TGTGCCGGACAGGGGACTAGGGAGACCCAGTACTGCGACACCTTC.

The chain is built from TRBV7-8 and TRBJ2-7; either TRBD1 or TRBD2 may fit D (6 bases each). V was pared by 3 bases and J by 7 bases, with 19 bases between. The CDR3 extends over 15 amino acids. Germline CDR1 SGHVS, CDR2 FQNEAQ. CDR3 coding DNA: TGTGCCAGCAGCTTCCTAGGGGGGACGAGCAATGAGCAGTACGTC. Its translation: CASSFLGGTSNEQYV.

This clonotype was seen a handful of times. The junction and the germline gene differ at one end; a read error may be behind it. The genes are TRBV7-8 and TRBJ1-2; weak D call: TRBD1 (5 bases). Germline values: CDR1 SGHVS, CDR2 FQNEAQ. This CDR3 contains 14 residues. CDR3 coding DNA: TGTGCCAGCAGCTTAGCGGGGGGTCCCGATACGCAGTCCTTC. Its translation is CASSLAGGPDTQSF.

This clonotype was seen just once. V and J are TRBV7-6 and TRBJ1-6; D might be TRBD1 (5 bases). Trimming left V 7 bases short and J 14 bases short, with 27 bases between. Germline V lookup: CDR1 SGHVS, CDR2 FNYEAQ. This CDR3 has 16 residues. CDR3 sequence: CASTAGSVSSGSTLHF. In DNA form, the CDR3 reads TGTGCCAGCACCGCAGGGAGCGTCTCCTCTGGTTCCACCCTCCACTTT.

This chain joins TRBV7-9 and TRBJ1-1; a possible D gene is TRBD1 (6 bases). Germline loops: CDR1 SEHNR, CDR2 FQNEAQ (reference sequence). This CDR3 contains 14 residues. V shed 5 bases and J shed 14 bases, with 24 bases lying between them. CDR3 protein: CASSPPGHPETEFF. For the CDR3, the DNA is TGTGCCAGCAGCCCACCGGGACACCCAGAGACAGAGTTCTTT.

CDR3 in DNA: TGTGCCAGCAGGCCGGGGGAGGCAGATACGCAGTATTTT. This encodes CASRPGEADTQYF. This rearrangement joins TRBV5-5 to TRBJ2-3, with D maybe TRBD2 (6 bases). Germline loops: CDR1 SGHKS, CDR2 YYEKEE (reference sequence). V lost 5 bases and J lost 4, with 11 bases in between. This CDR3 is 13 amino acids long.

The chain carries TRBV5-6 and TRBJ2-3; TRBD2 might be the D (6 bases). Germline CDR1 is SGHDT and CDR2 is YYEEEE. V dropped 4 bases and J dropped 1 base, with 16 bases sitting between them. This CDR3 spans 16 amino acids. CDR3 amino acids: CASSMGGEGGTDTQYF. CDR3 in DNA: TGTGCCAGCAGCATGGGGGGAGAGGGAGGCACAGATACGCAGTATTTT.

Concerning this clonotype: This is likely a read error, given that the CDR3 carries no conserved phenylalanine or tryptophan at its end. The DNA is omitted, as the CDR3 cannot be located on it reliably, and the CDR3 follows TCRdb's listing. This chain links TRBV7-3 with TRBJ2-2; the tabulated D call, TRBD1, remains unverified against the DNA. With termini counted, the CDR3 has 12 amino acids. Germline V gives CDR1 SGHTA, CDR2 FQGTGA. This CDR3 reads CASSRQADAVEY.

The CDR3 bases are TGTGCCAGCAGCTTAACGGGAAGCGGCGATACGCAGGATACGCAGTATTTT. Translation: CASSLTGSGDTQDTQYF. The chain combines TRBV7-2 with TRBJ2-3; TRBD2 might be the D (5 bases). V lost 2 bases and J lost 6, with 21 bases in between. CDR3 size: 17 residues. CDR1 is SGHTA and CDR2 is FQGNSA in the germline V gene.

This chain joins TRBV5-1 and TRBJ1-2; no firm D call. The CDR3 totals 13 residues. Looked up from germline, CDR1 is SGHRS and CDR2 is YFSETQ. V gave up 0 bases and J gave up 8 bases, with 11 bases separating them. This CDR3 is CASSLGREYGYTF. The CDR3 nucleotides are TGCGCCAGCAGCTTGGGACGAGAATACGGCTACACCTTC. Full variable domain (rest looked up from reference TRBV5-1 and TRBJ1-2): KAGVTQTPRYLIKTRGQQVTLSCSPISGHRSVSWYQQTPGQGLQFLFEYFSETQRNKGNFPGRFSGRQFSNSRSEMNVSTLELGDSALYLCASSLGREYGYTFGSGTRLTVV.

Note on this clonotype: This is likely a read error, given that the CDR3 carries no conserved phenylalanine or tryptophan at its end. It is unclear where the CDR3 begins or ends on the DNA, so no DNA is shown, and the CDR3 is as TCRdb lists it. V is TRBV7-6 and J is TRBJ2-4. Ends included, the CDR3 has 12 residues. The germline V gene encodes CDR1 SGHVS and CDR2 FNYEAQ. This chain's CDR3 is CASSLAPTDTHY.

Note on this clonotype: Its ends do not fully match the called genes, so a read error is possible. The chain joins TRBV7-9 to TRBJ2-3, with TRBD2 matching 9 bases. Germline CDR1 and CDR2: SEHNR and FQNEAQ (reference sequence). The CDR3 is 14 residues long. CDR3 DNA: TGTGCCAGCAGCTTCCTAGCGGGAACGACCTACGAGCAGTTT. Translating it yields CASSFLAGTTYEQF.